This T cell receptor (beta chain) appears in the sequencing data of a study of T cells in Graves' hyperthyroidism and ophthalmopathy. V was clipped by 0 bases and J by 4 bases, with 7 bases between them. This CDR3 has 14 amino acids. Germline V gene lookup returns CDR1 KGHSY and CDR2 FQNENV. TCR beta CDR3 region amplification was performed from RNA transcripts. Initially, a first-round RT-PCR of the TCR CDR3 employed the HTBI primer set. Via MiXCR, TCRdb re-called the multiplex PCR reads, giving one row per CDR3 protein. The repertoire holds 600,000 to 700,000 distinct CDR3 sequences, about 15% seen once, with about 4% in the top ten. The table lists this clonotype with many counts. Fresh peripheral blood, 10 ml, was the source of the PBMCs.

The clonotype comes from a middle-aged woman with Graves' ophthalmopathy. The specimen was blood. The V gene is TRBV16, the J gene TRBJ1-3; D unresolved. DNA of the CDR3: TGTGCCAGCAGCCAATCGGGTGAAGGAAACACCATATATTTT. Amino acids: CASSQSGEGNTIYF.